The 6 T cell receptor beta chains below were found in one sample sequenced in a study of T cell responses to AZD1222 COVID-19 vaccine. The protocol was immunoSEQ multiplex PCR, while the TCRdb copy is restricted to in-frame clones and leaves out a portion. This table has about 270,000 clones, almost 95% appearing once. The sample in question was peripheral blood, obtained 28 days after the second AZD1222 dose. These receptors were taken from an adult who received the AZD1222 COVID-19 vaccine.

The CDR3: CASRPGGAGYQETQYF. The CDR3 bases are TGTGCCAGCAGGCCCGGGGGAGCGGGGTACCAAGAGACCCAGTACTTC. The J gene is TRBJ2-5, the V gene TRBV2; TRBD2 matches at 7 bases. The CDR3 spans 16 residues. With V trimmed by 6 bases and J by 0 bases, 10 bases remained unmatched. CDR1 and CDR2 (germline): SNHLY, FYNNEI.

The chain employs TRBV5-1 and TRBJ2-1, with 11 bases matching TRBD1. Germline CDR1 SGHRS, CDR2 YFSETQ. This CDR3 spans 15 amino acids. V lost 4 bases, J lost 7 bases, and 7 bases stayed unmatched. CDR3 in amino acids: CASSNGQGAGNEQFF. The DNA of the CDR3 is TGCGCCAGCAGCAATGGACAGGGGGCCGGGAATGAGCAGTTCTTC.

The chain is built from TRBV2 and TRBJ1-1; 7 bases align to TRBD1. Per the germline V gene, CDR1 is SNHLY and CDR2 is FYNNEI. The CDR3 is 12 amino acids. Unmatched junction bases numbered 9, after V lost 7 bases and J lost 10 bases. This CDR3 is CASTEQGRTAFF. The CDR3 bases are TGTGCCAGCACCGAACAGGGGCGGACAGCTTTCTTT. The complete variable domain, with remaining parts taken from reference TRBV2 and TRBJ1-1, reads EPEVTQTPSHQVTQMGQEVILRCVPISNHLYFYWYRQILGQKVEFLVSFYNNEISEKSEIFDDQFSVERPDGSNFTLKIRSTKLEDSAMYFCASTEQGRTAFFGQGTRLTVV.

The chain uses TRBV24-1 and TRBJ2-1; TRBD1 or TRBD2 may be the D gene (6 bases each). The CDR3 is 13 amino acids. V lost 4 bases, J lost 12 bases, and 15 bases lay in between. From germline, CDR1 is KGHDR and CDR2 SFDVKD. The CDR3 loop reads CATSDPDRRGQFF. CDR3 sequence (DNA): TGTGCCACCAGTGACCCAGACAGGCGGGGGCAGTTCTTC.

The V call is TRBV18, the J call TRBJ2-3; D call uncertain. The CDR3 sequence is 12 residues long. V was clipped by 6 bases and J by 6 bases, with 10 bases between them. CDR1 KGHSH and CDR2 LQKENI come from the germline V gene. Here the CDR3 reads CASSGLMDTQYF. The CDR3 DNA follows: TGTGCCAGCTCCGGCCTAATGGATACGCAGTATTTT.

The chain couples TRBV28 to TRBJ1-4, with a possible D match to TRBD1 (6 bases). V shed 7 bases and J shed 8 bases, with 17 bases lying between them. The CDR3 extends over 14 amino acids. Germline V gives CDR1 MDHEN, CDR2 SYDVKM. CDR3 in DNA: TGTGCCAGCACCGACGCGGGGGCAGAGGAAAAACTGTTTTTT. Protein sequence: CASTDAGAEEKLFF.